The 13 T cell receptor beta chains presented below share a single source sample, sequenced in a study of blood T cell repertoires in COVID-19. Only in-frame clones appear in the TCRdb table, and some are missing; sequencing was by immunoSEQ multiplex PCR. This sample has 270,000 or so clones, with 85% to 90% found just once. Sequencing was carried out using PBMCs or T cells enriched from blood (not recorded which). These receptors all stem from a woman aged 30 to 39 with acute COVID-19.

The J gene is TRBJ2-1, the V gene TRBV25-1; D gene uncertain. Trimming pared 3 bases from V and 8 bases from J, leaving 11 bases between. This CDR3 is 13 amino acids long. The germline V gene has CDR1 MGHDK and CDR2 SYGVNS. This CDR3 is CASSDDIVHEQFF. The CDR3 bases are TGTGCCAGCAGTGACGATATAGTCCATGAGCAGTTCTTC.

The rearrangement links TRBV29-1 to TRBJ2-7, with TRBD1 matching over 10 bases. The CDR3 loop spans 14 amino acids. Trimming at V came to 6 bases and at J to 0 bases, leaving 5 bases not matched to a gene. The germline CDR1 and CDR2 sequences are SQVTM and ANQGSEA. CDR3: CSVDGQGDSYEQYF. The CDR3 region has the DNA TGCAGCGTCGACGGACAGGGGGACTCCTACGAGCAGTACTTC.

The rearrangement uses TRBV3-1 (or the pseudogene TRBV3-2) and TRBJ2-1; 9 nucleotides agree with TRBD2. CDR3 length equals 16 residues. The germline gives CDR1 LGHDT, CDR2 YNNKEL (reference sequence). V trimming: 4 bases; J trimming: 6 bases; junction bases outside the gene matches: 10. This chain's CDR3 is CASSPPGGRALNEQFF. CDR3 nucleotide sequence: TGTGCCAGCAGCCCCCCCGGCGGGAGGGCCCTCAATGAGCAGTTCTTC.

The table lists this clone with a few counts. This sequence joins TRBV5-4 and TRBJ2-7; unclear D gene. CDR1 is SGHNT, CDR2 YYREEE, per germline (reference sequence). The CDR3 length is 13 residues. V shed 2 bases and J shed 3 bases, with 9 bases lying between them. CDR3: CASSFSSGYEQYF. As DNA, the CDR3 is TGTGCCAGCAGCTTTTCGTCGGGCTACGAGCAGTACTTC.

The rearrangement uses TRBV7-9 and TRBJ2-3, with 9 bases matching TRBD2. The V gene's germline CDR1 is SEHNR and CDR2 FQNEAQ (reference sequence). Trimming took 5 bases from V and 7 from J; bases not matched to a gene: 7. This CDR3 region has 14 residues. CDR3 coding DNA: TGTGCCAGCAGCATTAGCGGGGGCAGCTATACGCAGTATTTT. This gives the protein CASSISGGSYTQYF. Full variable domain (rest looked up from reference TRBV7-9 and TRBJ2-3): DTGVSQNPRHKITKRGQNVTFRCDPISEHNRLYWYRQTLGQGPEFLTYFQNEAQLEKSRLLSDRFSAERPKGSFSTLEIQRTEQGDSAMYLCASSISGGSYTQYFGPGTRLTVL.

The chain uses TRBV19 and TRBJ2-2; D gene ambiguous. The CDR3 length is 15 residues. The ends were cut back, 4 bases at V and 1 base at J, with 10 bases in the middle. Germline V lookup: CDR1 LNHDA, CDR2 SQIVND (reference sequence). CDR3: CASSRGRGNTGELFF. The CDR3 nucleotides are TGTGCCAGTAGTAGAGGAAGAGGGAACACCGGGGAGCTGTTTTTT.

J is TRBJ2-7 and V is TRBV3-1 (or the pseudogene TRBV3-2); 7 nucleotides line up with TRBD2. The CDR3 has 15 residues. The germline V gene has CDR1 LGHDT and CDR2 YNNKEL (reference sequence). The J segment lost 4 bases and the V segment lost 1 base, leaving 7 bases of the junction unmatched. The CDR3 bases are TGTGCCAGCAGCCAAGCCGCTAGCGGAAAATACGAGCAGTACTTC. The encoded protein is CASSQAASGKYEQYF.

This chain joins TRBV6-1 and TRBJ2-7; D gene unclear. Germline CDR1 MNHNS, CDR2 SASEGT. V lost 1 base and J lost 3, with 10 bases in between. The CDR3 has 14 amino acids. CDR3: CASSEGLTVYEQYF. The CDR3, as DNA: TGTGCCAGCAGTGAAGGGTTGACTGTCTACGAGCAGTACTTC.

CDR3: CASSLTGEAYNSPLHF. The CDR3 nucleotides read TGTGCCAGCAGTCTGACAGGGGAGGCCTATAATTCACCCCTCCACTTT. The chain combines TRBV27 with TRBJ1-6; 8 bases match TRBD1. Germline CDR1 MNHEY, CDR2 SMNVEV (reference sequence). The ends lost 5 bases at V and 2 bases at J; junction bases unmatched: 5. The CDR3 extends over 16 amino acids.

This clone was seen just once. V usage is TRBV5-4 and J usage is TRBJ2-2; 12 bases map to TRBD2. The CDR3 spans 16 residues. V dropped 4 bases and J dropped 4; count of bases not matched to a gene: 5. Germline loops: CDR1 SGHNT, CDR2 YYREEE (reference sequence). The CDR3 loop is CASSQVTSGSTGELFF. The CDR3, as DNA: TGTGCCAGCAGCCAGGTGACTAGCGGGAGCACCGGGGAGCTGTTTTTT.

This chain joins TRBV19 and TRBJ2-1; D is perhaps TRBD2 (5 bases). This CDR3 region has 12 residues. The V and J ends lost 10 bases and 0 bases respectively, with 7 bases between them. Germline V gene sequence: CDR1 LNHDA, CDR2 SQIVND (reference sequence). The DNA of the CDR3 is TGTGCCATCGGGGACTCCTACAATGAGCAGTTCTTC. This encodes CAIGDSYNEQFF.

CDR3: CASSQGYQPQHF. In DNA, the CDR3 is TGTGCCAGCAGCCAGGGTTACCAGCCCCAGCATTTT. The chain uses TRBV7-9 and TRBJ1-5; D perhaps matches TRBD1 (5 bases). Trimming shortened V by 5 bases and J by 7 bases, and 9 bases separated the two germline ends. Germline assignment: CDR1 SEHNR and CDR2 FQNEAQ (reference sequence). The CDR3 has 12 amino acids.

V usage is TRBV7-2 and J usage is TRBJ2-1; 10 bases line up with TRBD1. The CDR3 consists of 14 residues. In germline, CDR1 is SGHTA, CDR2 FQGNSA. With V trimmed by 5 bases and J by 5 bases, 3 bases remained unmatched. CDR3: CASSRDRGDNEQFF. CDR3 DNA sequence: TGTGCCAGCAGCAGGGACAGGGGAGACAATGAGCAGTTCTTC.